This TCR beta chain was identified during a study of Graves' ophthalmopathy and Graves' hyperthyroidism. A follow-up of 18 months without ophthalmopathy meant that hyperthyroidism was stable. Clinical symptoms, serum thyroxine, TRAb, thyroid ultrasound and orbital computed tomography were relied on for diagnosis. As the starting material, 8 to 10 ml of fresh peripheral blood yielded the PBMCs. Regarding this clonotype: Antigen specificity is unknown. It is likely a read error, because the conserved phenylalanine at the end of the CDR3 is missing.

Researchers took RNA transcripts and amplified TCR beta CDR3 regions from them. First-round RT-PCR with HTBI primers preceded a second-round multiplex PCR. Each CDR3 protein gets one entry after TCRdb re-called the multiplex PCR reads with MiXCR. Here the sample spans about 39,000 distinct CDR3 sequences, roughly 50% being singletons. Regarding the study as a whole: Ophthalmopathy progression predictions by the model showed approximately 79% specificity and about 70% sensitivity.

The TCR was taken from an adult woman with stable Graves' hyperthyroidism. Sequencing was done on a sample of peripheral blood.

CDR3 DNA sequence: TGTGCCAGCCCCGCCGGGACAGGGGGCTACGAGCAGTACTCC. It encodes CASPAGTGGYEQYS. This sequence joins TRBV13 and TRBJ2-7; 11 bases line up with TRBD1. V lost 8 bases to trimming and J lost 3 bases; unmatched junction nucleotides: 6. The CDR3 totals 14 residues. CDR1 is PRHDT, CDR2 FYEKMQ, per germline (reference sequence).